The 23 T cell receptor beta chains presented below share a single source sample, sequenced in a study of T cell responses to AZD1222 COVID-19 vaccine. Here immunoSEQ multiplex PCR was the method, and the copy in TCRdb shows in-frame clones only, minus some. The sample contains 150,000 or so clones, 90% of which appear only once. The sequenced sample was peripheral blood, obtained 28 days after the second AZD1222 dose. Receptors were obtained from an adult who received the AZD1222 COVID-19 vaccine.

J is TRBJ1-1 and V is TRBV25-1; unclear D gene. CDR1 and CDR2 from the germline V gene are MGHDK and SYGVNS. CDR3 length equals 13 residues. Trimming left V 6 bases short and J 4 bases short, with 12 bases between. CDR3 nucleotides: TGTGCCAGCAGCCCCGGGTTTGGCACTGAAGCTTTCTTT. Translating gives CASSPGFGTEAFF. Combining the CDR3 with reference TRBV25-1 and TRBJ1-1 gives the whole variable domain EADIYQTPRYLVIGTGKKITLECSQTMGHDKMYWYQQDPGMELHLIHYSYGVNSTEKGDLSSESTVSRIRTEHFPLTLESARPSHTSQYLCASSPGFGTEAFFGQGTRLTVV.

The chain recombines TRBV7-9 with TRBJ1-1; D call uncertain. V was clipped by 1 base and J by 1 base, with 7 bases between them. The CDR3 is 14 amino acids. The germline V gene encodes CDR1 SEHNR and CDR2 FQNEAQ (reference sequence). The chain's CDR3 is CASSLEAGNTEAFF. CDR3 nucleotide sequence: TGTGCCAGCAGCTTAGAGGCGGGGAACACTGAAGCTTTCTTT.

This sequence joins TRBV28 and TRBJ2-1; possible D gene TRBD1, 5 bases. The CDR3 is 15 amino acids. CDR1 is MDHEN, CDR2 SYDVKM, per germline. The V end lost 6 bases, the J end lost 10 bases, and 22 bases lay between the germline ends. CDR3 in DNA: TGTGCCAGCAGCCTTCAGGGTTACCTCCAATCCGAGCAGTTCTTC. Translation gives CASSLQGYLQSEQFF.

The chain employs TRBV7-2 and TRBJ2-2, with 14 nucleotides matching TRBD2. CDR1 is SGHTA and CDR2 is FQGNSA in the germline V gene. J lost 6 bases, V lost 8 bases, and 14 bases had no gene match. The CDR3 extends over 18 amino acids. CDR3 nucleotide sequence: TGTGCCAGCGTCAAGGGGGCGGGACTAGCGGGAGCGGCCGGGGAGCTGTTTTTT. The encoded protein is CASVKGAGLAGAAGELFF.

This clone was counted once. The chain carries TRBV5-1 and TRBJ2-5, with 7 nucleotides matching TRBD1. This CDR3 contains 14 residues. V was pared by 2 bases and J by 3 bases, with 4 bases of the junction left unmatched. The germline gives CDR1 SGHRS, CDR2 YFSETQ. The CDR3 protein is CASSFGTAKETQYF. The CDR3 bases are TGCGCCAGCAGCTTCGGGACAGCAAAAGAGACCCAGTACTTC.

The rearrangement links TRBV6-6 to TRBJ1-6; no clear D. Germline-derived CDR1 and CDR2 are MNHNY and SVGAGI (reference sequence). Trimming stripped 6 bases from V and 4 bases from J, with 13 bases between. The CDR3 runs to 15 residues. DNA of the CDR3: TGTGCCAGCAGGGAACAGATTAGGTATAATTCACCCCTCCACTTT. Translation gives CASREQIRYNSPLHF.

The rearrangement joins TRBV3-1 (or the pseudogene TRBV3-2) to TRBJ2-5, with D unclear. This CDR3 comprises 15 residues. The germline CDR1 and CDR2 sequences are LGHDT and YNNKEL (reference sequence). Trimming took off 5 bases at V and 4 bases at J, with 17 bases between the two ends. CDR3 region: CASSSNWANGETQYF. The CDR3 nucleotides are TGTGCCAGCAGCTCCAACTGGGCTAACGGAGAGACCCAGTACTTC.

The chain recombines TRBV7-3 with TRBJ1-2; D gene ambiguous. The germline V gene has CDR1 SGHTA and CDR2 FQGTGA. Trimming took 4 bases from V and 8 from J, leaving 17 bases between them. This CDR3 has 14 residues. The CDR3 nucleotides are TGTGCCAGCAGCTCCACCCCTTTGTCTGGGGGCTACACCTTC. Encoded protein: CASSSTPLSGGYTF.

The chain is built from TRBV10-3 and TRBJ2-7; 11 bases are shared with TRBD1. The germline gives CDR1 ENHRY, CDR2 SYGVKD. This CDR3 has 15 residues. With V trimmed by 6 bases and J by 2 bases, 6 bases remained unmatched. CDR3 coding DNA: TGTGCCATCAGCCCCGGGACAGGGGGAGCCTACGAGCAGTACTTC. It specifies CAISPGTGGAYEQYF.

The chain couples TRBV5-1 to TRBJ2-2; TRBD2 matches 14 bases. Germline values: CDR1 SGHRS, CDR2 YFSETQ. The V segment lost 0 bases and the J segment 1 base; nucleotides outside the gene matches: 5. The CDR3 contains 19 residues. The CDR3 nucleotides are TGCGCCAGCAGCTTGGGTAGGGGACTAGCGGGAGAGAACACCGGGGAGCTGTTTTTT. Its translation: CASSLGRGLAGENTGELFF.

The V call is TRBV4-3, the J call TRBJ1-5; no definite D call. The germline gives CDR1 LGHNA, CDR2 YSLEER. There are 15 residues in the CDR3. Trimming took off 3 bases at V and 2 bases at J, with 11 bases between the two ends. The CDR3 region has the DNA TGCGCCAGCAGCCAGGACCTTTTAGGCAATCAGCCCCAGCATTTT. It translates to CASSQDLLGNQPQHF.

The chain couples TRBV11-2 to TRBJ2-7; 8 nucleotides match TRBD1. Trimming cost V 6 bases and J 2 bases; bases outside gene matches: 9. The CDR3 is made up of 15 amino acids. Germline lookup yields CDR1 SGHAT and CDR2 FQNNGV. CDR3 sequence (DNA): TGTGCCAGCAGGTCACCAGGGGGCTTTCCCTACGAGCAGTACTTC. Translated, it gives CASRSPGGFPYEQYF.

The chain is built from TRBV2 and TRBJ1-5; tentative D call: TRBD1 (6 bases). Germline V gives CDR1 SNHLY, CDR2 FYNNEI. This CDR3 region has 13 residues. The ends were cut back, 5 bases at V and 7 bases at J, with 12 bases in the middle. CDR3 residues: CASSRGGSQPQHF. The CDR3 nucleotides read TGTGCCAGCAGTCGAGGGGGATCCCAGCCCCAGCATTTT.

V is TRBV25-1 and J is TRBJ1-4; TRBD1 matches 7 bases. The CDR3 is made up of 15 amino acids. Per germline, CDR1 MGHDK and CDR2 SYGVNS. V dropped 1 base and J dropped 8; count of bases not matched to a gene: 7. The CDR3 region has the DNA TGTGCCAGCAGTGAATCAGGGGGTAATAGGGAAAAACTGTTTTTT. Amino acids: CASSESGGNREKLFF.

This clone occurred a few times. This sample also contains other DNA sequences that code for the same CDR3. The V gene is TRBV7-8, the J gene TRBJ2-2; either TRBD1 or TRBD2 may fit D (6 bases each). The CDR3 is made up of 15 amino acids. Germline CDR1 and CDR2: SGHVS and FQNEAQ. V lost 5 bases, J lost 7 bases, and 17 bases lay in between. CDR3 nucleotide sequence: TGTGCCAGCAGCCCCCACCGGGGGCGGGACGGGGAGCTGTTTTTT. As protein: CASSPHRGRDGELFF.

The CDR3 region has the DNA TGTGCCAGCAGCTACCCCACAGATACGCAGTATTTT. Its translation is CASSYPTDTQYF. This sequence joins TRBV7-3 and TRBJ2-3, with D unresolved. V lost 4 bases and J 2 bases, leaving 4 bases between the germline ends. The CDR3 has 12 residues. Looked up from germline, CDR1 is SGHTA and CDR2 is FQGTGA.

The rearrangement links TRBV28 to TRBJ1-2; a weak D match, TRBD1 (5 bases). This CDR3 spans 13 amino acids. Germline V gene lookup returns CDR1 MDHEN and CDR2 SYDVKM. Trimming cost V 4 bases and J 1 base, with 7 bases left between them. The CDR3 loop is CASSYDSNYGYTF. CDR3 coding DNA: TGTGCCAGCAGTTACGACAGTAACTATGGCTACACCTTC.

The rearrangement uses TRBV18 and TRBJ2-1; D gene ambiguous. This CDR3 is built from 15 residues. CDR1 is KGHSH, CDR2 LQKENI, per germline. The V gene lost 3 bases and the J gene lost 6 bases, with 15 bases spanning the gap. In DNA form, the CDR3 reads TGTGCCAGCTCACCCGTGCCAGGCGCGACCAATGAGCAGTTCTTC. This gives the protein CASSPVPGATNEQFF.

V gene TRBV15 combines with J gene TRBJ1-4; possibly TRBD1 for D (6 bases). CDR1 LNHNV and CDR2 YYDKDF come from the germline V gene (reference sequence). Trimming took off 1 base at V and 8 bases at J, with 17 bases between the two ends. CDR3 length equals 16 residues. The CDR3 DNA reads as TGTGCCACCAGCAGAGCAGGGGCCAAGGGCGGGGAAAAACTGTTTTTT. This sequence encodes CATSRAGAKGGEKLFF.

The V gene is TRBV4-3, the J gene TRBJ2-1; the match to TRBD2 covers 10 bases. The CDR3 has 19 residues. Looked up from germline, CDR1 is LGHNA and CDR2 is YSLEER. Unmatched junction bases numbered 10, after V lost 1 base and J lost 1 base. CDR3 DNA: TGCGCCAGCAGCCAAGGCGTCGGTAGCGGGAGGATGTCCTACAATGAGCAGTTCTTC. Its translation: CASSQGVGSGRMSYNEQFF.

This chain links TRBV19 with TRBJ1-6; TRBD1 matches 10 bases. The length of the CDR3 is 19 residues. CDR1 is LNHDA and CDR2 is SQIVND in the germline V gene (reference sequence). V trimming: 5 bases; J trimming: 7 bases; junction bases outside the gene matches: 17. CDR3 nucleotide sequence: TGTGCCAGTAGTTTACCGGGACAGGGGCTCCTCGCTCGAAATTCACCCCTCCACTTT. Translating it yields CASSLPGQGLLARNSPLHF.

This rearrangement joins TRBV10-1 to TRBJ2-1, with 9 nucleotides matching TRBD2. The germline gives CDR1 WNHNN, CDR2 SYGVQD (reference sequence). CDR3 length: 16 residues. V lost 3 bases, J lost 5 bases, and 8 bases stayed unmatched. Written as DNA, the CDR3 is TGCGCCAGCAGTGATCGTACAAGCGGGGGGAACAATGAGCAGTTCTTC. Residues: CASSDRTSGGNNEQFF.

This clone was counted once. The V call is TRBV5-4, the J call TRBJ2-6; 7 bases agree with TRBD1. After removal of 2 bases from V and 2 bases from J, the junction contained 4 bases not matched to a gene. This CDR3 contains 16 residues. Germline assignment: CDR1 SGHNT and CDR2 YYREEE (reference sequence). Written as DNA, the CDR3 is TGTGCCAGCAGCTTAATAACAGGGGCTGGGGCCAACGTCCTGACTTTC. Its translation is CASSLITGAGANVLTF.